The 12 T cell receptor beta chains below all came from one sample that was sequenced in a study of PD-1 blockade in classical Hodgkin lymphoma. Following autologous stem cell transplantation, relapse occurred in every patient, and exposure to brentuximab vedotin varied. The data were produced by immunoSEQ multiplex PCR, yet TCRdb's version contains in-frame clones alone and is incomplete. The repertoire holds 10,000 to 15,000 clones, with about nine tenths as singletons. Sequenced material: peripheral blood mononuclear cells (PBMCs), taken at baseline. All receptors derive from a human donor with classical Hodgkin lymphoma.

This clone was seen once. This chain joins TRBV5-1 and TRBJ1-4; 8 positions match TRBD1. This CDR3 has 15 amino acids. V dropped 1 base and J dropped 5; count of bases not matched to a gene: 4. The germline V gene encodes CDR1 SGHRS and CDR2 YFSETQ. The CDR3 DNA reads as TGCGCCAGCAGCTTGTTTGCAGGGGGCAATGAAAAACTGTTTTTT. Its protein is CASSLFAGGNEKLFF. The full variable domain, rest sourced from reference TRBV5-1 and TRBJ1-4, is KAGVTQTPRYLIKTRGQQVTLSCSPISGHRSVSWYQQTPGQGLQFLFEYFSETQRNKGNFPGRFSGRQFSNSRSEMNVSTLELGDSALYLCASSLFAGGNEKLFFGSGTQLSVL.

This rearrangement joins TRBV9 to TRBJ2-5; 7 bases are a match to TRBD1. CDR3 length: 14 residues. CDR1 is SGDLS and CDR2 is YYNGEE in the germline V gene. The junction had 0 bases not matched to a gene; V was cut back by 0 bases and J by 1 base. The CDR3 sequence: CASSVGTGQETQYF. The CDR3 coding sequence is TGTGCCAGCAGCGTAGGGACAGGCCAAGAGACCCAGTACTTC. The full variable domain, rest sourced from reference TRBV9 and TRBJ2-5, is DSGVTQTPKHLITATGQRVTLRCSPRSGDLSVYWYQQSLDQGLQFLIQYYNGEERAKGNILERFSAQQFPDLHSELNLSSLELGDSALYFCASSVGTGQETQYFGPGTRLLVL.

This sequence joins TRBV2 and TRBJ2-2; D is perhaps TRBD2 (7 bases). The CDR3 spans 14 residues. CDR1 is SNHLY and CDR2 is FYNNEI in the germline V gene. Trimming took 6 bases from V and 7 from J, leaving 15 bases between them. The chain's CDR3 is CASSRGAPGGELFF. As DNA, the CDR3 is TGTGCCAGCAGCCGGGGGGCACCGGGCGGGGAGCTGTTTTTT. Variable domain in full (rest from reference TRBV2 and TRBJ2-2): EPEVTQTPSHQVTQMGQEVILRCVPISNHLYFYWYRQILGQKVEFLVSFYNNEISEKSEIFDDQFSVERPDGSNFTLKIRSTKLEDSAMYFCASSRGAPGGELFFGEGSRLTVL.

Only a few counts were recorded for this clone. The chain has TRBV6-1 and TRBJ1-1, with no clear D. The ends were cut back, 2 bases at V and 5 bases at J, with 12 bases in the middle. The CDR3 runs to 14 residues. Germline values: CDR1 MNHNS, CDR2 SASEGT. The CDR3 sequence: CASSELGRPTEAFF. CDR3 nucleotides: TGTGCCAGCAGTGAATTGGGCAGGCCGACTGAAGCTTTCTTT.

The chain has TRBV5-1 and TRBJ2-1; 12 bases map to TRBD2. Germline trimming cut 0 bases from V and 10 bases from J; bases unmatched to any gene: 5. The CDR3 spans 15 residues. CDR1 and CDR2 from the germline V gene are SGHRS and YFSETQ. As DNA, the CDR3 is TGCGCCAGCAGCTTGGGGACTAGCGGGGCGGGAGAGCAGTTCTTC. This gives the protein CASSLGTSGAGEQFF.

This clone was counted only a few times. This chain connects TRBV6-4 to TRBJ1-2; 9 positions match TRBD1. The germline gives CDR1 MRHNA, CDR2 SNTAGT. CDR3 length: 15 amino acids. The trim removed 6 bases at V and 3 bases at J, leaving 8 bases unmatched. For the CDR3, the DNA is TGTGCCAGCAGCGTCCCGGGACAGGGAGACTATGGCTACACCTTC. This gives the protein CASSVPGQGDYGYTF.

The V and J genes are TRBV6-1 and TRBJ1-5; maybe TRBD1 (6 bases). CDR1 and CDR2 from the germline V gene are MNHNS and SASEGT. V was pared by 7 bases and J by 1 base, with 14 bases between. There are 15 residues in the CDR3. As DNA, the CDR3 is TGTGCCAGCACCCCAGGGGCTTCGAGCAATCAGCCCCAGCATTTT. Its protein product is CASTPGASSNQPQHF.

The genes are TRBV5-1 and TRBJ2-5; D remains unclear. The germline V and J ends were trimmed by 4 bases and 1 base, with 2 bases remaining between them. This CDR3 spans 11 amino acids. Germline V gene data show CDR1 as SGHRS and CDR2 as YFSETQ. The CDR3 loop reads CASSLQETQYF. The CDR3 DNA is TGCGCCAGCAGCCTCCAAGAGACCCAGTACTTC. The full variable domain, completed using reference TRBV5-1 and TRBJ2-5, is KAGVTQTPRYLIKTRGQQVTLSCSPISGHRSVSWYQQTPGQGLQFLFEYFSETQRNKGNFPGRFSGRQFSNSRSEMNVSTLELGDSALYLCASSLQETQYFGPGTRLLVL.

This clone was found once. This chain links TRBV14 with TRBJ2-1; D uncertain. V was cut by 0 bases and J by 5 bases, with 8 bases left in between. Germline assignment: CDR1 SGHDN and CDR2 FVKESK. The CDR3 runs 14 residues. CDR3 sequence reads: CASSQELNNNEQFF. DNA of the CDR3: TGTGCCAGCAGCCAAGAACTGAATAACAATGAGCAGTTCTTC.

The chain has TRBV2 and TRBJ2-3; D is uncertain. V dropped 3 bases and J dropped 5 bases, with 9 bases sitting between them. CDR3 size: 13 residues. Germline CDR1 reads SNHLY; CDR2 reads FYNNEI. CDR3 amino acids: CASSDGVGDTQYF. DNA of the CDR3: TGTGCCAGCAGTGATGGGGTGGGAGATACGCAGTATTTT.

Worth noting for this clone: With only one base between it and a far larger clone, this is likely a read error. The same CDR3 can be traced to other DNA sequences in this sample. V gene TRBV5-2 combines with J gene TRBJ2-3; TRBD2 is the table's D call and was not checked against the DNA. TRBV5-2 corresponds to a pseudogene. There are 16 residues in the CDR3. DNA for the CDR3: TGTGCCAGCAGCCAAGATGGGGGGTATAGCACAGATACGCAGTATTTT. Its translation is CASSQDGGYSTDTQYF.

The chain carries TRBV5-1 and TRBJ1-1, with D possibly TRBD1 on 6 matching bases. CDR3 length: 13 residues. Germline CDR1 SGHRS, CDR2 YFSETQ. Trimming left V 5 bases short and J 5 bases short, with 13 bases between. CDR3 loop: CASRNREETEAFF. The CDR3 region has the DNA TGCGCCAGCAGGAACAGGGAAGAGACTGAAGCTTTCTTT.